This T cell receptor (beta chain) was identified in a study of T-cell reconstitution after alpha-beta-depleted transplantation in children. Study-level findings and limits: Newly made T cells mostly supplied T-cell counts and diversity one year after transplant. Alpha-beta T cells present about two months after transplant were reported to originate from several hundred expanded graft clones. Surviving recipient T cells and thymic progenitors produced the high day-60 TCRbeta diversity seen in some patients.

This CDR3 contains 13 residues. Germline CDR1 WSHSY, CDR2 SAAADI. V was cut by 6 bases and J by 9 bases, with 14 bases left in between. Researchers prepared the TCRbeta library using unique molecular identifiers, the study reports. TCRdb recomputed calls from the PCR reads with MiXCR, one row per CDR3 protein. The sample contains roughly 670,000 distinct CDR3 sequences, around 14% of which appear only once. This clonotype was detected ten times or more. What it recognizes is unknown. This receptor was identified in a girl aged 2 to 10 with congenital amegakaryocytic thrombocytopenia, due to receive a stem cell transplant. This sequence joins TRBV10-2 and TRBJ2-2; D is unclear. The input for sequencing was PBMCs, taken before TCRalphabeta/CD19-depleted stem cell transplant. CDR3 DNA: TGCGCCAGCAGAGGCAGCGCCGATTGGGAGCTGTTTTTT. Translated: CASRGSADWELFF.